The 2 T cell receptor beta chains below all came from one sample that was sequenced in a study of blood T cell repertoires in COVID-19. The assay was immunoSEQ multiplex PCR, and TCRdb's table has in-frame clones only and misses some. The repertoire holds 140,000 to 150,000 clones, with around 89% as singletons. The sequenced sample consisted of peripheral blood. The receptor set was obtained from a man between 60 and 70 years old with active or convalescent COVID-19.

This chain uses TRBV4-3 with TRBJ2-1; 9 bases are a match to TRBD1. The germline V gene encodes CDR1 LGHNA and CDR2 YSLEER. V shed 5 bases and J 0 bases; nucleotides not matched to a gene: 2. CDR3 size: 15 residues. The CDR3 DNA reads as TGCGCCAGCAGCTTGACAGGGGGCTCCTACAATGAGCAGTTCTTC. Translation: CASSLTGGSYNEQFF.

This sequence joins TRBV7-2 and TRBJ2-7; 7 positions match TRBD2. This CDR3 contains 13 residues. Germline CDR1 reads SGHTA; CDR2 reads FQGNSA. Trimming removed 4 bases from V and 2 bases from J; junction bases left unmatched: 2. CDR3 nucleotide sequence: TGTGCCAGCAGCTGGGGGGGGGCCTACGAGCAGTACTTC. Its protein is CASSWGGAYEQYF.